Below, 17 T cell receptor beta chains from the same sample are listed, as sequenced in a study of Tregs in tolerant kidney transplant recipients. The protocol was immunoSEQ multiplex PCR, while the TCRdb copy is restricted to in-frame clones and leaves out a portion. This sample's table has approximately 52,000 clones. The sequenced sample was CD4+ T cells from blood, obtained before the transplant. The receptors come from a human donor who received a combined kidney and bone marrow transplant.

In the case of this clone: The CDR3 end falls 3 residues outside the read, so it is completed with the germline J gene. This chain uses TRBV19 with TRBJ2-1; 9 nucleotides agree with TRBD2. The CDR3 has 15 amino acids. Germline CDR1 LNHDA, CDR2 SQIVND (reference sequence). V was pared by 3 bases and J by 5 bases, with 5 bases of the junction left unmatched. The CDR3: CASSISSGNHNEQFF. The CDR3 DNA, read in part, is TGTGCCAGTAGTATTTCTAGCGGGAACCACAATGAG.

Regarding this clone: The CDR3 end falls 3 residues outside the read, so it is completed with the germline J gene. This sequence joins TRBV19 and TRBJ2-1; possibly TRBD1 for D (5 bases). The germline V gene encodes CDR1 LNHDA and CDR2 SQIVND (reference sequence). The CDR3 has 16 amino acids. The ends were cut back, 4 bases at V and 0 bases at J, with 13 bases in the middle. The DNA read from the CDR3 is TGTGCCAGTAGTAAGTTGGGGCCGAGCTCCTACAATGAG. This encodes CASSKLGPSSYNE. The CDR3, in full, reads CASSKLGPSSYNEQFF.

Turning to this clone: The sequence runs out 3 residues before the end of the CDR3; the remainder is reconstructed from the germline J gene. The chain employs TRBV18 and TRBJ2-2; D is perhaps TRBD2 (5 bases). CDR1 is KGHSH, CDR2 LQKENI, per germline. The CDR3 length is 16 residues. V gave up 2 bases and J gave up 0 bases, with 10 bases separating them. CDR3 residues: CASSPRTLANTGELFF. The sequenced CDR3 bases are TGTGCCAGCTCACCAAGGACTTTAGCGAACACCGGGGAG.

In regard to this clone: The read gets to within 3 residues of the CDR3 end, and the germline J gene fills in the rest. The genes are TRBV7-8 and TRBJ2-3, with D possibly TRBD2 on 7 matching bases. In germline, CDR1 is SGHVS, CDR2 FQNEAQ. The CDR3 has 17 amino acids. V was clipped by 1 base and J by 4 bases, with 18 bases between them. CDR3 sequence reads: CASSLGIRGLPADTQYF. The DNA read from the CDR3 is TGTGCCAGCAGCTTAGGGATCAGGGGACTACCGGCAGATACG.

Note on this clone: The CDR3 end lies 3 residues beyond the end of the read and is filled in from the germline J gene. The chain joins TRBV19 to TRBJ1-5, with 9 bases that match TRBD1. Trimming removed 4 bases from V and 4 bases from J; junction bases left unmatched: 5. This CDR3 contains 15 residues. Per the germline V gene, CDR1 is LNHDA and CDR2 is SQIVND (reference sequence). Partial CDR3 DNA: TGTGCCAGTAGTAAATTACAGGGGGCAAATCAGCCC. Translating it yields CASSKLQGANQP. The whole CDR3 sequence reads CASSKLQGANQPQHF.

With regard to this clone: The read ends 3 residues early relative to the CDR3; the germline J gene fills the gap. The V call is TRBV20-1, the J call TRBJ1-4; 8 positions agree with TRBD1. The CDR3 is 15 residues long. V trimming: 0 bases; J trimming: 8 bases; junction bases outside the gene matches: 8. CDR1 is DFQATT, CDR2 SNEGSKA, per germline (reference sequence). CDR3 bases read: TGCAGTGCTAGAGATCAGACAGGGGCGGGCGAAAAA. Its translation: CSARDQTGAGEK. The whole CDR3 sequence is CSARDQTGAGEKLFF.

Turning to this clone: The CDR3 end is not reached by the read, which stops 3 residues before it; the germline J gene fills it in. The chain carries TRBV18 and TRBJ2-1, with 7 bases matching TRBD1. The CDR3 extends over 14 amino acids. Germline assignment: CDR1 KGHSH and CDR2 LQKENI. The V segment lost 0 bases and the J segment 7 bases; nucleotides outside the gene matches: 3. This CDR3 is CASSPPGQRNEQFF. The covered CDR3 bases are TGTGCCAGCTCACCACCGGGACAGCGAAATGAG. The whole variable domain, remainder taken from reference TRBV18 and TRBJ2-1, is NAGVMQNPRHLVRRRGQEARLRCSPMKGHSHVYWYRQLPEEGLKFMVYLQKENIIDESGMPKERFSAEFPKEGPSILRIQQVVRGDSAAYFCASSPPGQRNEQFFGPGTRLTVL.

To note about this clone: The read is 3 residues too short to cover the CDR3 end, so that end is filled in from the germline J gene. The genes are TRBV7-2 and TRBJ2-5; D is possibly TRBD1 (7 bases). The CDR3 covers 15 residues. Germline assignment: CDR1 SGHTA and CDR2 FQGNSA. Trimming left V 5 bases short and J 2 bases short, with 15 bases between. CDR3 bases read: TGTGCCAGCAGCCAGACTAGGGGACAGCAAGAGACC. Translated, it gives CASSQTRGQQET. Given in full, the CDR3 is CASSQTRGQQETQYF.

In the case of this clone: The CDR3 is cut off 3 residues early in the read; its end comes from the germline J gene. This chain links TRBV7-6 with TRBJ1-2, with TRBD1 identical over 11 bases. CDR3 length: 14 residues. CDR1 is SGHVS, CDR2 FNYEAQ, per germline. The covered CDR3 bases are TGTGCCAGCAGCTCAGGACAGGGGGCCGGGGGC. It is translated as CASSSGQGAGG. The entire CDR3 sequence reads CASSSGQGAGGYTF.

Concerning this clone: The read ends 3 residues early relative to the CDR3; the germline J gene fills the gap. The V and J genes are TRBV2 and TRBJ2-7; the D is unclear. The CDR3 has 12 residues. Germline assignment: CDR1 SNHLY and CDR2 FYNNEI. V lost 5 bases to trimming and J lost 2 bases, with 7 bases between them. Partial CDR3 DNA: TGTGCCAGCAGTTACTCAACCTACGAG. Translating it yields CASSYSTYE. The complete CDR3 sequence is CASSYSTYEQYF.

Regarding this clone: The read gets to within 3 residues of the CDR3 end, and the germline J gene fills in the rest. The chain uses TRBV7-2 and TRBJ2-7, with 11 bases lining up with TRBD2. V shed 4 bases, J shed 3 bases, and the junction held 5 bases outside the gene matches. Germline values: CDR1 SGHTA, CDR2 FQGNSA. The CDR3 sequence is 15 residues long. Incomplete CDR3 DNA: TGTGCCAGCAGCTCTACTAGCGGGAGTTTCTACGAG. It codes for CASSSTSGSFYE. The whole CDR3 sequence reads CASSSTSGSFYEQYF.

CDR3 protein: CASSPNKGETQYF. The DNA read from the CDR3 is TGTGCCAGCAGCCCCAATAAGGGAGAGACC. The V gene is TRBV11-3, the J gene TRBJ2-5; D is unresolved. The observed sequence ends 3 residues before the CDR3 terminus, with the missing tail filled in from the germline J gene. The ends were cut back, 5 bases at V and 4 bases at J, with 11 bases in the middle. The CDR3 contains 13 residues. Germline CDR1 reads SGHNT; CDR2 reads YENEEA.

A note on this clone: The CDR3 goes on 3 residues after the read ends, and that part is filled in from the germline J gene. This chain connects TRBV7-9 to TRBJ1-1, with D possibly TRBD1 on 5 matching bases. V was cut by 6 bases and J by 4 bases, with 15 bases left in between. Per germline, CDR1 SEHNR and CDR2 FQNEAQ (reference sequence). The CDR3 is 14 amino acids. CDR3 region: CASSGVTGVTEAFF. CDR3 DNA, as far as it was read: TGTGCCAGCAGTGGGGTGACGGGGGTCACTGAA.

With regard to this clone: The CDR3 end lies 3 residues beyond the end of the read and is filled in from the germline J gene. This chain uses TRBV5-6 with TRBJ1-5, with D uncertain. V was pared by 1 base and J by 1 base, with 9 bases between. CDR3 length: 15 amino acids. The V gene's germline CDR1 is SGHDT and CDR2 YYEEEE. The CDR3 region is CASSLQAGSNQPQHF. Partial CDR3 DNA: TGTGCCAGCAGCTTGCAGGCGGGAAGCAATCAGCCC.

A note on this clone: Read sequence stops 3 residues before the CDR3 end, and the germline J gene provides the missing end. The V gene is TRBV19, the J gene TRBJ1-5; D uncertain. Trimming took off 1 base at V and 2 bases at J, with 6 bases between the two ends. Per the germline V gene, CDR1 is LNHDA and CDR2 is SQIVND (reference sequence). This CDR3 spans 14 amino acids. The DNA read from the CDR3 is TGTGCCAGTAGTATAGCGTCTGGCAATCAGCCC. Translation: CASSIASGNQP. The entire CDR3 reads CASSIASGNQPQHF.

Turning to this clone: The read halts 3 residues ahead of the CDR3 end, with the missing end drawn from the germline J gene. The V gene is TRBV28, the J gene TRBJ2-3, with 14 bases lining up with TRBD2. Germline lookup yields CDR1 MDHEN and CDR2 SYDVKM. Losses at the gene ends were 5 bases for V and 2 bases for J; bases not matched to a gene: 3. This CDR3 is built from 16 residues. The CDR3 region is CASSGGLAGDTDTQYF. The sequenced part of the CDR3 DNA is TGTGCCAGCAGTGGGGGACTAGCGGGAGACACAGATACG.

The CDR3 sequence: CSARDFTGRGRDEQYF. Incomplete CDR3 DNA: TGCAGTGCTAGAGATTTTACCGGCCGCGGGCGAGACGAG. This chain links TRBV20-1 with TRBJ2-7; possibly TRBD2 for D (5 bases). The read terminates 3 residues ahead of where the CDR3 ends, so the germline J gene completes it. The CDR3 contains 16 residues. The V gene lost 0 bases and the J gene lost 5 bases, with 20 bases spanning the gap. From germline, CDR1 is DFQATT and CDR2 SNEGSKA (reference sequence).